One and the same sample provided the 23 T cell receptor beta chains below, sequenced in a study of human T cells and chemical hapten exposure. Time point denoted: patch test 1, 2 weeks after DPC sensitization. The treatment: therapeutic diphenylcyclopropenone sensitization with weekly scalp DPC. TCRdb re-called the RACE reads through MiXCR, storing one row per CDR3 protein. The sample gives roughly 190,000 distinct CDR3 sequences, 20% to 25% of which show up once; about 6.7% is in the top ten. The starting material was whole blood, obtained in connection with sensitization to the hapten diphenylcyclopropenone (DPC). These receptors all stem from a woman in her 50s with alopecia areata. Some clones in this sample may be carry-over from other donors' samples.

This CDR3 reads CASSDTQGETQYF. The CDR3 DNA reads TGTGCCAGCAGTGATACCCAGGGGGAGACCCAGTACTTC. The chain combines TRBV6-1 with TRBJ2-5; TRBD1 is a possible D gene (6 bases). Germline V gene sequence: CDR1 MNHNS, CDR2 SASEGT. The CDR3 consists of 13 residues. V was pared by 3 bases and J by 5 bases, with 10 bases between.

The chain couples TRBV6-5 to TRBJ2-2, with D tentatively TRBD2 (6 bases). The V end lost 7 bases, the J end lost 2 bases, and 17 bases lay between the germline ends. The CDR3 length is 16 residues. The germline gives CDR1 MNHEY, CDR2 SVGAGI. CDR3 sequence reads: CASIHLGDLNTGELFF. Written as DNA, the CDR3 is TGTGCCAGCATCCACTTGGGGGACTTAAACACCGGGGAGCTGTTTTTT.

This clonotype was found a few times. CDR3 DNA sequence: TGTGCCAGCAGTTATGGAGTGGCTAGCGGCACCGGGGAGCTGTTTTTT. Protein: CASSYGVASGTGELFF. The chain joins TRBV27 to TRBJ2-2, with 7 bases aligning to TRBD2. The germline V gene has CDR1 MNHEY and CDR2 SMNVEV (reference sequence). V lost 4 bases and J lost 4; bases outside the gene matches: 9. The CDR3 totals 16 residues.

In this sample, this clonotype turned up a few times. The CDR3 DNA follows: TGCAGTGCTCTCACCGCTTGGGTTCGGGTTGGAGAGACCCAGTACTTC. Its translation: CSALTAWVRVGETQYF. The chain recombines TRBV20-1 with TRBJ2-5; D call uncertain. V lost 5 bases and J 4 bases, leaving 23 bases between the germline ends. Germline V lookup: CDR1 DFQATT, CDR2 SNEGSKA (reference sequence). The CDR3 length is 16 residues.

This clonotype has a handful of counts. The chain links TRBV7-6 to TRBJ1-2; unclear D gene. This CDR3 spans 13 amino acids. CDR1 is SGHVS and CDR2 is FNYEAQ in the germline V gene. Trimming left V 4 bases short and J 8 bases short, with 14 bases between. The CDR3 here is CASSYDFAGGYTF. CDR3 sequence (DNA): TGTGCCAGCAGCTACGACTTTGCGGGAGGCTACACCTTC.

The CDR3 region has the DNA TGTGCCAGCAGTTTATCAGGGGGGTTGAACACTGAAGCTTTCTTT. Residues: CASSLSGGLNTEAFF. V gene TRBV12-3 or TRBV12-4 combines with J gene TRBJ1-1, with TRBD1 matching over 7 bases. Losses at the gene ends were 2 bases for V and 0 bases for J; bases not matched to a gene: 3. CDR3 length: 15 residues.

This chain connects TRBV12-3 or TRBV12-4 to TRBJ2-5; D ambiguous. This CDR3 has 14 amino acids. Trimming stripped 7 bases from V and 5 bases from J, with 17 bases between. Here the CDR3 reads CASTSPLLAETQYF. The CDR3 coding sequence is TGTGCCAGCACTTCCCCCCTTCTTGCGGAGACCCAGTACTTC.

The rearrangement joins TRBV7-2 to TRBJ2-3; 7 positions match TRBD2. This CDR3 is 14 amino acids long. Germline loops: CDR1 SGHTA, CDR2 FQGNSA. J was trimmed by 4 bases and V by 5 bases; bases with no gene match: 6. The chain's CDR3 is CASSRGEIPDTQYF. The DNA for the CDR3 is TGTGCCAGCAGCCGGGGGGAGATTCCAGATACGCAGTATTTT.

This chain joins TRBV7-2 and TRBJ2-7; the match to TRBD2 covers 7 bases. The germline gives CDR1 SGHTA, CDR2 FQGNSA. The CDR3 contains 13 residues. The V and J ends lost 3 bases and 4 bases, in that order; junction bases with no gene match: 3. The CDR3 nucleotides read TGTGCCAGCAGCTTGTGGGGGGGGTACGAGCAGTACTTC. This sequence encodes CASSLWGGYEQYF.

By its share, this clonotype is medium-sized (0.01 to 0.1%). The V call is TRBV2, the J call TRBJ2-5, with D possibly TRBD2 on 6 matching bases. CDR3 length: 12 amino acids. Per the germline V gene, CDR1 is SNHLY and CDR2 is FYNNEI. Trimming cost V 11 bases and J 3 bases, with 13 bases left between them. The CDR3 DNA is TGTGCCTCAAGCCGGGGGAAAGAGACCCAGTACTTC. Its protein product is CASSRGKETQYF.

The J gene is TRBJ1-1, the V gene TRBV5-1; the D gene is possibly TRBD1 (6 bases). Trimming cost V 2 bases and J 5 bases, with 13 bases left between them. Germline loops: CDR1 SGHRS, CDR2 YFSETQ. The CDR3 consists of 14 residues. The CDR3: CASSLQGHRTEAFF. DNA for the CDR3: TGCGCCAGCAGCTTACAGGGTCATAGGACTGAAGCTTTCTTT.

This clonotype has only a few counts. CDR3 protein: CASSLGPWTSGSYEQYF. CDR3 coding DNA: TGTGCCAGCAGCTTAGGACCCTGGACTAGCGGGAGTTACGAGCAGTACTTC. The chain has TRBV7-9 and TRBJ2-7; TRBD2 aligns across 13 bases. CDR1 is SEHNR, CDR2 FQNEAQ, per germline (reference sequence). V lost 1 base to trimming and J lost 4 bases; unmatched junction nucleotides: 7. The CDR3 consists of 17 residues.

This clonotype was recorded a few times. CDR3 sequence reads: CASSSDMYNYGYTF. The CDR3 region has the DNA TGTGCCAGCTCATCGGACATGTATAACTATGGCTACACCTTC. The chain employs TRBV18 and TRBJ1-2, with a possible D match to TRBD1 (5 bases). Trimming removed 5 bases at V and 1 base at J, with 11 bases between. The CDR3 is 14 amino acids. Looked up from germline, CDR1 is KGHSH and CDR2 is LQKENI.

The chain joins TRBV6-6 to TRBJ1-1; 9 bases align to TRBD1. Germline V CDR1 and CDR2: MNHNY, SVGAGI (reference sequence). V was pared by 7 bases and J by 11 bases, with 8 bases of the junction left unmatched. CDR3 length equals 12 residues. The DNA of the CDR3 is TGTGCCAGCACTATGGGACAGGGAGGGGCTTTCTTT. Its translation is CASTMGQGGAFF.

In its sample, this clonotype was seen a few times. This chain joins TRBV7-2 and TRBJ2-1, with 10 bases lining up with TRBD2. V shed 4 bases and J 0 bases; nucleotides not matched to a gene: 6. Germline CDR1 SGHTA, CDR2 FQGNSA. The CDR3 length is 17 residues. This CDR3 is CASSSQLAGSSYNEQFF. In DNA form, the CDR3 reads TGTGCCAGCAGCTCCCAACTAGCGGGAAGCTCCTACAATGAGCAGTTCTTC.

This clonotype showed up just a few times. The chain carries TRBV7-2 and TRBJ2-3; D remains unclear. V was shortened by 2 bases and J by 0 bases, with 3 bases between the two germline ends. This CDR3 region has 13 residues. Per the germline V gene, CDR1 is SGHTA and CDR2 is FQGNSA. For the CDR3, the DNA is TGTGCCAGCAGCTTATGGAGCACAGATACGCAGTATTTT. Translating it yields CASSLWSTDTQYF.

A few counts support this clonotype. The chain combines TRBV2 with TRBJ2-5, with unresolved D. Trimming took off 5 bases at V and 4 bases at J, with 8 bases between the two ends. The CDR3 consists of 12 residues. Germline CDR1 and CDR2: SNHLY and FYNNEI. CDR3 DNA sequence: TGTGCCAGCAGTATGTGGCGAGAGACCCAGTACTTC. It specifies CASSMWRETQYF.

The rearrangement links TRBV29-1 to TRBJ1-1, with D tentatively TRBD1 (6 bases). This CDR3 is built from 15 residues. The germline gives CDR1 SQVTM, CDR2 ANQGSEA. V lost 5 bases and J lost 5, with 21 bases in between. The CDR3 sequence: CSVLGGELGNTEAFF. The CDR3 DNA follows: TGCAGCGTTCTAGGGGGTGAATTAGGGAATACTGAAGCTTTCTTT.

This clonotype appeared many times. The chain carries TRBV5-1 and TRBJ1-2; D may be TRBD1 (6 bases). The V end was cut by 0 bases, the J end by 8 bases, with 11 bases between. Germline loops: CDR1 SGHRS, CDR2 YFSETQ. This CDR3 comprises 13 residues. Written as DNA, the CDR3 is TGCGCCAGCAGCTTGGCCACAGGGACCGGCTACACCTTC. Translating gives CASSLATGTGYTF. The full variable domain, completed using reference TRBV5-1 and TRBJ1-2, is KAGVTQTPRYLIKTRGQQVTLSCSPISGHRSVSWYQQTPGQGLQFLFEYFSETQRNKGNFPGRFSGRQFSNSRSEMNVSTLELGDSALYLCASSLATGTGYTFGSGTRLTVV.

This clonotype has a handful of counts. This sequence joins TRBV6-5 and TRBJ1-2; maybe TRBD1 (5 bases). The V gene lost 2 bases and the J gene lost 7 bases, with 14 bases spanning the gap. There are 14 residues in the CDR3. The germline V gene has CDR1 MNHEY and CDR2 SVGAGI. The DNA of the CDR3 is TGTGCCAGCAGTTACCGGGGACTGGGGAGTGGCTACACCTTC. Its protein is CASSYRGLGSGYTF.

The chain carries TRBV27 and TRBJ2-5, with 10 bases aligning to TRBD2. CDR1 MNHEY and CDR2 SMNVEV come from the germline V gene (reference sequence). Germline trimming cut 3 bases from V and 5 bases from J; bases unmatched to any gene: 12. This CDR3 comprises 17 residues. The CDR3, as DNA: TGTGCCAGCAGTTTGCGCACTAGCGGGGCGGAACGGGAGACCCAGTACTTC. Encoded protein: CASSLRTSGAERETQYF.

The V call is TRBV6-6, the J call TRBJ2-5; unclear D gene. Germline V gene lookup returns CDR1 MNHNY and CDR2 SVGAGI (reference sequence). This CDR3 has 15 residues. V was shortened by 0 bases and J by 2 bases, with 10 bases between the two germline ends. CDR3 coding DNA: TGTGCCAGCAGTTACTCGAGCTACCCACAAGAGACCCAGTACTTC. It codes for CASSYSSYPQETQYF.

The gene calls are TRBV7-3 and TRBJ2-2; D unclear. The CDR3 has 13 amino acids. Germline V CDR1 and CDR2: SGHTA, FQGTGA. The germline V and J ends were trimmed by 0 bases and 7 bases, with 6 bases remaining between them. The CDR3 sequence: CASSLTKHGELFF. CDR3 nucleotides: TGTGCCAGCAGCTTAACGAAGCACGGGGAGCTGTTTTTT.